Presented here are 21 T cell receptor beta chains from one specimen sequenced in a study of blood T cell repertoires in COVID-19. TCRdb keeps only in-frame clones here, not all; method: immunoSEQ multiplex PCR. The sample yields 210,000 or so clones, about nine tenths seen once. The sequenced sample consisted of peripheral blood. These receptors were taken from an older woman with acute or convalescent COVID-19.

This clone showed up just a few times. This sequence joins TRBV4-1 and TRBJ1-2; 10 bases align to TRBD1. After removal of 5 bases from V and 8 bases from J, the junction contained 8 bases not matched to a gene. The CDR3 loop spans 14 amino acids. Germline V CDR1 and CDR2: MGHRA, YSYEKL. DNA for the CDR3: TGCGCCAGCAGCTATCGACAGGGGGCGATGGGCTACACCTTC. It is translated as CASSYRQGAMGYTF.

Here the CDR3 reads CAWSVTGIQPQHF. In nucleotides, the CDR3 is TGTGCCTGGAGTGTTACAGGGATCCAGCCCCAGCATTTT. This chain uses TRBV30 with TRBJ1-5, with D possibly TRBD1 on 6 matching bases. Trimming removed 0 bases from V and 7 bases from J, with 10 bases in between. Germline V gives CDR1 GTSNPN, CDR2 SVGIG (reference sequence). This CDR3 has 13 residues.

The rearrangement joins TRBV27 to TRBJ1-4, with D maybe TRBD1 (5 bases). This CDR3 is built from 18 residues. Germline CDR1 MNHEY, CDR2 SMNVEV (reference sequence). The V and J ends lost 4 bases and 2 bases respectively, with 20 bases between them. Here the CDR3 DNA reads TGTGCCAGCAGTTCCATTCTCCTTCGGGGGGGGACTAATGAAAAACTGTTTTTT. It is translated as CASSSILLRGGTNEKLFF.

The chain employs TRBV9 and TRBJ2-2; TRBD2 agrees at 11 bases. Germline V gene data show CDR1 as SGDLS and CDR2 as YYNGEE. The CDR3 is 16 amino acids. The V gene end was trimmed by 3 bases and the J gene end by 7 bases; junction bases not matched to a gene: 8. The CDR3 region is CASSALLAGVFGELFF. The CDR3 region has the DNA TGTGCCAGCAGCGCCCTACTAGCGGGAGTTTTCGGGGAGCTGTTTTTT.

The V call is TRBV19, the J call TRBJ2-7, with TRBD2 matching over 7 bases. The V gene end was trimmed by 2 bases and the J gene end by 1 base; junction bases not matched to a gene: 2. The CDR3 has 14 amino acids. Germline assignment: CDR1 LNHDA and CDR2 SQIVND (reference sequence). The CDR3 region is CASSIRRGSYEQYF. CDR3 sequence (DNA): TGTGCCAGTAGTATAAGGCGGGGGTCCTACGAGCAGTACTTC.

A single count supports this clone. This chain joins TRBV7-2 and TRBJ2-5; possibly TRBD1 for D (5 bases). CDR1 and CDR2 (germline): SGHTA, FQGNSA. With 5 bases removed from V and 1 base from J, the gap between germline ends came to 8 bases. This CDR3 is built from 13 residues. This CDR3 reads CASSRDSQETQYF. CDR3 sequence (DNA): TGTGCCAGCAGCCGTGACAGCCAAGAGACCCAGTACTTC.

This chain joins TRBV2 and TRBJ2-6; D is unclear. From germline, CDR1 is SNHLY and CDR2 FYNNEI. The CDR3 sequence is 16 residues long. The germline V and J ends were trimmed by 4 bases and 1 base, with 11 bases remaining between them. CDR3 sequence reads: CASSGQKISGANVLTF. CDR3 in DNA: TGTGCCAGCAGTGGGCAGAAAATATCTGGGGCCAACGTCCTGACTTTC.

This clone has only a few counts. The chain links TRBV10-3 to TRBJ1-2, with 7 positions matching TRBD1. The CDR3 has 14 amino acids. V gave up 5 bases and J gave up 2 bases; unmatched junction bases: 5. Germline V lookup: CDR1 ENHRY, CDR2 SYGVKD. CDR3 amino acids: CAISPGGKNYGYTF. As DNA, the CDR3 is TGTGCCATCAGTCCAGGGGGGAAAAACTATGGCTACACCTTC.

The rearrangement uses TRBV7-8 and TRBJ2-7; TRBD2 aligns across 13 bases. The CDR3 is 15 residues long. V shed 5 bases and J 6 bases; nucleotides not matched to a gene: 7. Germline lookup yields CDR1 SGHVS and CDR2 FQNEAQ. In DNA, the CDR3 is TGTGCCAGCAGCCGAGGACTAGCGGGAGTGACCGAGCAGTACTTC. Its protein is CASSRGLAGVTEQYF. Filled out from reference TRBV7-8 and TRBJ2-7, the complete variable domain reads GAGVSQSPRYKVAKRGQDVALRCDPISGHVSLFWYQQALGQGPEFLTYFQNEAQLDKSGLPSDRFFAERPEGSVSTLKIQRTQQEDSAVYLCASSRGLAGVTEQYFGPGTRLTVT.

This chain uses TRBV29-1 with TRBJ1-2; 9 bases fit TRBD1. The CDR3 runs to 15 residues. The ends lost 3 bases at V and 4 bases at J; junction bases unmatched: 9. Germline-derived CDR1 and CDR2 are SQVTM and ANQGSEA. For the CDR3, the DNA is TGCAGCGTTGAGGGGCTACAGGGGGCGACCTATGGCTACACCTTC. Protein product: CSVEGLQGATYGYTF.

This chain links TRBV3-1 (or the pseudogene TRBV3-2) with TRBJ2-5; tentatively, D is TRBD2 (5 bases). Between the trimmed V and J ends, which lost 1 base and 5 bases, there was a span of 14 bases. Germline V gene sequence: CDR1 LGHDT, CDR2 YNNKEL (reference sequence). This CDR3 region has 15 residues. The CDR3 protein is CASSQAPAVGETQYF. DNA for the CDR3: TGTGCCAGCAGCCAAGCCCCAGCGGTAGGGGAGACCCAGTACTTC.

V is TRBV28 and J is TRBJ1-4, with a possible D match to TRBD1 (5 bases). This CDR3 spans 14 amino acids. V lost 6 bases and J lost 4, with 12 bases in between. Looked up from germline, CDR1 is MDHEN and CDR2 is SYDVKM. This CDR3 is CASSHRLINEKLFF. CDR3 nucleotide sequence: TGTGCCAGCAGCCACAGGCTAATTAATGAAAAACTGTTTTTT.

The CDR3: CASSEQGLKNQPQHF. The CDR3 DNA reads TGTGCCAGCAGTGAACAGGGATTGAAGAATCAGCCCCAGCATTTT. V and J are TRBV2 and TRBJ1-5; D is perhaps TRBD1 (5 bases). There are 15 residues in the CDR3. Germline V gene sequence: CDR1 SNHLY, CDR2 FYNNEI. Trimming pared 2 bases from V and 4 bases from J, leaving 12 bases between.

This rearrangement joins TRBV4-2 to TRBJ1-2; 10 bases agree with TRBD1. In germline, CDR1 is LGHNA, CDR2 YNFKEQ. The CDR3 covers 14 residues. The V gene end was trimmed by 1 base and the J gene end by 6 bases; junction bases not matched to a gene: 2. The CDR3 region is CASSQGQGAHGYTF. In DNA form, the CDR3 reads TGTGCCAGCAGCCAAGGACAGGGGGCCCATGGCTACACCTTC.

The chain combines TRBV6-5 with TRBJ2-7, with 8 positions matching TRBD1. The CDR3 contains 13 residues. The trim removed 6 bases at V and 6 bases at J, leaving 7 bases unmatched. Per germline, CDR1 MNHEY and CDR2 SVGAGI. CDR3 region: CASSRTGFGEQYF. CDR3 nucleotide sequence: TGTGCCAGCAGCCGGACAGGGTTCGGCGAGCAGTACTTC.

The chain carries TRBV10-1 and TRBJ2-5, with TRBD1 as a possible D gene (6 bases). With 3 bases removed from V and 7 bases from J, the gap between germline ends came to 9 bases. The V gene's germline CDR1 is WNHNN and CDR2 SYGVQD (reference sequence). This CDR3 is 12 amino acids long. CDR3 nucleotide sequence: TGCGCCAGCAGTGAACAACAGGGGACCCAGTACTTC. It is translated as CASSEQQGTQYF.

This clone was recorded only once. The V and J genes are TRBV5-6 and TRBJ1-5, with unresolved D. This CDR3 spans 14 amino acids. V was clipped by 4 bases and J by 2 bases, with 10 bases between them. The germline gives CDR1 SGHDT, CDR2 YYEEEE. CDR3 residues: CASSTSTGNQPQHF. CDR3 DNA sequence: TGTGCCAGCAGCACCTCTACGGGCAATCAGCCCCAGCATTTT.

The chain uses TRBV5-6 and TRBJ2-1; 12 bases are shared with TRBD2. CDR3 length: 14 residues. CDR1 is SGHDT and CDR2 is YYEEEE in the germline V gene. V dropped 1 base and J dropped 9; count of bases not matched to a gene: 2. The CDR3 loop is CASSLLAGGREQFF. CDR3 nucleotide sequence: TGTGCCAGCAGCTTGCTAGCGGGAGGGCGTGAGCAGTTCTTC.

The CDR3 reads CASVRGQGSHEQYF. CDR3 sequence (DNA): TGTGCCAGCGTAAGGGGACAGGGTTCCCACGAGCAGTACTTC. This chain joins TRBV6-5 and TRBJ2-7; the match to TRBD1 covers 9 bases. This CDR3 contains 14 residues. Trimming at V came to 8 bases and at J to 5 bases, leaving 10 bases not matched to a gene. CDR1 and CDR2 (germline): MNHEY, SVGAGI.

This chain connects TRBV7-3 to TRBJ2-5; possibly TRBD1 for D (6 bases). The CDR3 sequence is 13 residues long. Germline CDR1 and CDR2: SGHTA and FQGTGA. The V end was cut by 4 bases, the J end by 5 bases, with 11 bases between. CDR3 DNA sequence: TGTGCCAGCAGCTCCAGGGGTCGTGAGACCCAGTACTTC. As protein: CASSSRGRETQYF. The complete variable domain, with remaining parts taken from reference TRBV7-3 and TRBJ2-5, reads GAGVSQTPSNKVTEKGKYVELRCDPISGHTALYWYRQSLGQGPEFLIYFQGTGAADDSGLPNDRFFAVRPEGSVSTLKIQRTERGDSAVYLCASSSRGRETQYFGPGTRLLVL.

The J gene is TRBJ1-5, the V gene TRBV18, with TRBD1 identical over 8 bases. Germline CDR1 KGHSH, CDR2 LQKENI. This CDR3 contains 15 residues. The trim removed 2 bases at V and 5 bases at J, leaving 5 bases unmatched. In DNA, the CDR3 is TGTGCCAGCTCACCAGAGCCGACAGGGGATCAGCCCCAGCATTTT. Translating it yields CASSPEPTGDQPQHF. The whole variable domain, remainder taken from reference TRBV18 and TRBJ1-5, is NAGVMQNPRHLVRRRGQEARLRCSPMKGHSHVYWYRQLPEEGLKFMVYLQKENIIDESGMPKERFSAEFPKEGPSILRIQQVVRGDSAAYFCASSPEPTGDQPQHFGDGTRLSIL.